This T cell receptor (beta chain) is drawn from a study of T-cell reconstitution after alpha-beta-depleted transplantation in children (dated by TCRdb to about 2016). For the wider study: Using TCR repertoire profiling, the study followed T-cell immune reconstitution in a quantitative way in children after TCRalphabeta/CD19-depleted allogeneic hematopoietic cell transplantation.

Library preparation was by PCR. The instrument given in TCRdb is Illumina HiSeq 2500. TCR library preparation used molecular barcoding, with unique molecular identifiers applied to normalize quantification of the TCRbeta repertoire. TCRdb passed the public sequencing reads through fastp at Q25 and MiXCR, retaining productive beta sequences. All rows with the same CDR3 protein become a single entry with the most common DNA and genes. Within this sample are roughly 200,000 distinct CDR3 sequences, with about 8.2% of them counted one time only. The top ten constitute less than 40% of the sample. The CDR3 numbers 14 residues from cysteine through phenylalanine. Just CDR3 DNA is preserved here, 42 bases in frame from base 1. Trimming takes 6 bases from V and 1 base from J, and the germline ends sit 13 bases apart. Notes on this clonotype: No cognate antigen has been identified for it. Base qualities were left out, and no much larger clone turns up one base away.

This specimen's treatment or condition label, interpreted: allogeneic hematopoietic cell transplantation with graft depleted of TCRalphabeta T cells and CD19 B cells. TCRalphabeta/CD19-depleted allogeneic hematopoietic cell grafts were given to the transplant recipients, all of whom were children. Here is what the overall study found, with its caveats: The frequencies of hyperexpanded clones fell over the following months, and after one year, T-cell counts and TCRbeta diversity were mostly attributed to newly produced T cells. About two months after transplant, the apparently early recovery of alphabetaT-cell counts reportedly depended on just several hundred clones that had expanded rapidly and came from non-depleted graft cells. In some patients, the high TCRbeta diversity seen at day 60 was put down to recipient T cells and intrathymic progenitors that had survived conditioning.

The chain couples TRBV12-3 or TRBV12-4 to TRBJ2-7; matching of 5 bases hints at TRBD1 as the D gene. The specimen comprised PBMCs, mostly from graft donor cells, sampled 360 days after TCRalphabeta/CD19-depleted stem cell transplant. This sequence was found in a male patient aged 2 to 10 who had a stem cell transplant for acute myeloid leukemia, so the T cells may come from the graft donor. The DNA is as follows: TGTGCCAGCAGCCTCCAGACAGCATCCTACGAGCAGTACTTC. Its amino acids are CASSLQTASYEQYF.